Shown below are 17 T cell receptor beta chains from a single sample sequenced in a study of shared clonotypes between healthy human individuals. Using immunoSEQ multiplex PCR, the repertoire was profiled, and TCRdb retains in-frame clones only, with some absent. The sample contains roughly 590,000 clones, 95% of which appear only once. Cells designated naive CD8 were CD45RO-negative and were positively selected for CCR7, with terminally differentiated effector memory CD45RA+ cells excluded. The material sequenced was naive CD8+ T cells sorted from blood. The receptors stem from a woman aged 25 to 45 in good health.

This clone is a singleton in its sample. The CDR3 DNA is TGTGCCAGCAGCCAAGTCAAGTACCAAACCCCCGACACCGGGGAGCTGTTTTTT. Translated, it gives CASSQVKYQTPDTGELFF. The chain has TRBV14 and TRBJ2-2; D unclear. Deletions cut 1 base from V and 3 bases from J, with 18 bases between. Germline-derived CDR1 and CDR2 are SGHDN and FVKESK. This CDR3 is 18 amino acids long.

The chain is built from TRBV27 and TRBJ2-1; 9 nucleotides agree with TRBD1. This CDR3 comprises 15 residues. The V and J ends lost 4 bases and 10 bases, in that order; junction bases with no gene match: 11. Germline loops: CDR1 MNHEY, CDR2 SMNVEV (reference sequence). The CDR3 DNA is TGTGCCAGCAGTTCCGGGACAGGGTGGAGGCAGGAGCAGTTCTTC. Protein sequence: CASSSGTGWRQEQFF.

V is TRBV4-2 and J is TRBJ2-5; 8 bases fit TRBD2. Gene TRBJ2-7 matches the end of the DNA better, so the J call may be wrong. This CDR3 has 14 residues. CDR1 is LGHNA, CDR2 YNFKEQ, per germline. The CDR3 region is CASSQVGGAGEQYF. CDR3 coding DNA: TGTGCCAGCAGCCAAGTCGGGGGGGCGGGCGAGCAGTACTTC.

This clone appeared a single time. The genes are TRBV27 and TRBJ1-1; D unclear. The CDR3 contains 15 residues. The V end lost 3 bases, the J end lost 7 bases, and 18 bases lay between the germline ends. Germline lookup yields CDR1 MNHEY and CDR2 SMNVEV (reference sequence). The CDR3 DNA reads as TGTGCCAGCAGTTTCGGTCGGACTGGCCTCATTGAAGCTTTCTTT. It yields the protein CASSFGRTGLIEAFF.

The V call is TRBV28, the J call TRBJ2-7; tentatively, D is TRBD2 (6 bases). The V end lost 5 bases, the J end lost 0 bases, and 23 bases lay between the germline ends. CDR1 MDHEN and CDR2 SYDVKM come from the germline V gene. CDR3 length: 18 residues. The CDR3 DNA follows: TGTGCCAGCAGTCCCCCCGAAATGGTGGCGGGGAACTCCTACGAGCAGTACTTC. Translation gives CASSPPEMVAGNSYEQYF.

V and J are TRBV27 and TRBJ2-1; D remains unclear. This CDR3 comprises 16 residues. Germline lookup yields CDR1 MNHEY and CDR2 SMNVEV (reference sequence). V was pared by 0 bases and J by 1 base, with 10 bases between. The CDR3 reads CASSLSLRLSYNEQFF. CDR3 DNA sequence: TGTGCCAGCAGTTTATCGCTGCGGTTATCCTACAATGAGCAGTTCTTC.

The chain carries TRBV5-1 and TRBJ2-3; weak D call: TRBD1 (5 bases). Germline CDR1 is SGHRS and CDR2 is YFSETQ. This CDR3 region has 13 residues. Trimming shortened V by 4 bases and J by 4 bases, and 10 bases separated the two germline ends. For the CDR3, the DNA is TGCGCCAGCAGCCCGGACATGGCAGATACGCAGTATTTT. Translated: CASSPDMADTQYF.

This chain links TRBV28 with TRBJ2-7; D remains ambiguous. CDR1 is MDHEN and CDR2 is SYDVKM in the germline V gene. V shed 4 bases and J shed 1 base, with 11 bases lying between them. The CDR3 spans 14 residues. The CDR3: CASSSDRESYEQYF. The CDR3 region has the DNA TGTGCCAGCAGTTCGGACCGTGAATCCTACGAGCAGTACTTC. Full variable domain (missing parts from reference TRBV28 and TRBJ2-7): DVKVTQSSRYLVKRTGEKVFLECVQDMDHENMFWYRQDPGLGLRLIYFSYDVKMKEKGDIPEGYSVSREKKERFSLILESASTNQTSMYLCASSSDRESYEQYFGPGTRLTVT.

This chain connects TRBV6-5 to TRBJ2-7; tentative D call: TRBD1 (5 bases). Trimming stripped 5 bases from V and 7 bases from J, with 18 bases between. The CDR3 loop spans 14 amino acids. Germline V lookup: CDR1 MNHEY, CDR2 SVGAGI. For the CDR3, the DNA is TGTGCCAGCAGTCCGGCAGGGTCCTTTGGGGAGCAGTACTTC. Translating gives CASSPAGSFGEQYF.

The chain employs TRBV27 and TRBJ1-5; 9 bases map to TRBD1. V was pared by 5 bases and J by 2 bases, with 7 bases of the junction left unmatched. The CDR3 consists of 16 residues. Germline CDR1 and CDR2: MNHEY and SMNVEV (reference sequence). CDR3 region: CASSPTGGAGNQPQHF. CDR3 nucleotide sequence: TGTGCCAGCAGTCCCACAGGGGGCGCAGGCAATCAGCCCCAGCATTTT.

The chain recombines TRBV29-1 with TRBJ2-1; no clear D gene. V lost 3 bases and J 1 base, leaving 7 bases between the germline ends. CDR3 length: 13 residues. Germline lookup yields CDR1 SQVTM and CDR2 ANQGSEA. The CDR3 spells CSVDYPSYNEQFF. CDR3 nucleotide sequence: TGCAGCGTTGACTATCCTTCCTACAATGAGCAGTTCTTC.

On this clone itself: At the DNA level, this CDR3 is encoded by other sequences in the same sample as well. This sequence joins TRBV27 and TRBJ1-5; the match to TRBD1 covers 7 bases. There are 14 residues in the CDR3. J was trimmed by 1 base and V by 5 bases; bases with no gene match: 2. Germline CDR1 reads MNHEY; CDR2 reads SMNVEV (reference sequence). CDR3 nucleotide sequence: TGTGCCAGCAGTCCAGGGGGGAGCAATCAGCCCCAGCATTTT. Translation gives CASSPGGSNQPQHF.

The rearrangement joins TRBV27 to TRBJ2-1, with 7 bases matching TRBD2. The V gene's germline CDR1 is MNHEY and CDR2 SMNVEV (reference sequence). The V and J ends lost 3 bases and 5 bases, in that order; junction bases with no gene match: 4. The CDR3 runs to 14 residues. The chain's CDR3 is CASSFGLGDNEQFF. For the CDR3, the DNA is TGTGCCAGCAGTTTCGGACTAGGGGACAATGAGCAGTTCTTC.

The V call is TRBV7-2, the J call TRBJ2-7; tentative D call: TRBD2 (6 bases). The CDR3 length is 16 residues. Trimming took off 4 bases at V and 2 bases at J, with 18 bases between the two ends. Per the germline V gene, CDR1 is SGHTA and CDR2 is FQGNSA. This CDR3 reads CASSSRGFRGAYEQYF. In nucleotides, the CDR3 is TGTGCCAGCAGCTCCCGGGGGTTTAGGGGTGCCTACGAGCAGTACTTC.

In its sample, this clone was seen once. The rearrangement uses TRBV19 and TRBJ1-1, with a weak D call TRBD1 (6 bases). V dropped 7 bases and J dropped 4 bases, with 7 bases sitting between them. This CDR3 region has 11 residues. The germline V gene encodes CDR1 LNHDA and CDR2 SQIVND (reference sequence). CDR3 region: CASKTGTEAFF. The CDR3 DNA reads as TGTGCCAGTAAGACAGGCACTGAAGCTTTCTTT.

This rearrangement joins TRBV6-6 to TRBJ1-1, with 7 bases identical to TRBD1. V was pared by 2 bases and J by 6 bases, with 9 bases of the junction left unmatched. The V gene's germline CDR1 is MNHNY and CDR2 SVGAGI (reference sequence). The CDR3 is 15 amino acids. CDR3 nucleotide sequence: TGTGCCAGCAGTTACCCAACAGGGGACGCGCCTGAAGCTTTCTTT. It encodes CASSYPTGDAPEAFF.

The J gene is TRBJ2-1, the V gene TRBV27; possible D gene TRBD1, 5 bases. From germline, CDR1 is MNHEY and CDR2 SMNVEV (reference sequence). With 8 bases removed from V and 7 bases from J, the gap between germline ends came to 15 bases. The CDR3 extends over 13 amino acids. The DNA for the CDR3 is TGTGCCAGCGGCATCAGGGTGGGGAATGAGCAGTTCTTC. It specifies CASGIRVGNEQFF.